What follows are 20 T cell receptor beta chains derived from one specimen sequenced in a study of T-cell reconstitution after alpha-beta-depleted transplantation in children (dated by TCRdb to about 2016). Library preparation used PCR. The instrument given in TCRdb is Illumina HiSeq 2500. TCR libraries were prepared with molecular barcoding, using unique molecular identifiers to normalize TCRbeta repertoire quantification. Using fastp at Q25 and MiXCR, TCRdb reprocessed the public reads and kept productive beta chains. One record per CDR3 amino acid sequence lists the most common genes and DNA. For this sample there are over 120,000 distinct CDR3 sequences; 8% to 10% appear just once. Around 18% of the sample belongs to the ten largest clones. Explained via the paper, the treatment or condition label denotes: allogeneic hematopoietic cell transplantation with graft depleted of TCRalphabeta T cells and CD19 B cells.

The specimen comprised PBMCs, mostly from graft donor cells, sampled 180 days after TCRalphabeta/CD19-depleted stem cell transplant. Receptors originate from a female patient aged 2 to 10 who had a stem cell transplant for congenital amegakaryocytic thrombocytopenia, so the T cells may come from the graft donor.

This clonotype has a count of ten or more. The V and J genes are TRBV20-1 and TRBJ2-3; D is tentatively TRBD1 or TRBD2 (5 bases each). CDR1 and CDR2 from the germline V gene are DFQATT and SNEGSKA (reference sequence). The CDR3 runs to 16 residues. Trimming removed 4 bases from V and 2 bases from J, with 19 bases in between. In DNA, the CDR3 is TGCAGTGCTACAGCCAACCAGGGAGCCCACACAGATACGCAGTATTTT. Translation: CSATANQGAHTDTQYF.

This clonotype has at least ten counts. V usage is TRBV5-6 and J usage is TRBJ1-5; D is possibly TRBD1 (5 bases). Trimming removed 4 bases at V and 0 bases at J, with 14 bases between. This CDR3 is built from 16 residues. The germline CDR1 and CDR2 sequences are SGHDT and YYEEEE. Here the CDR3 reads CASSRGGWGSNQPQHF. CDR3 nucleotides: TGTGCCAGCAGCCGTGGGGGTTGGGGTAGCAATCAGCCCCAGCATTTT.

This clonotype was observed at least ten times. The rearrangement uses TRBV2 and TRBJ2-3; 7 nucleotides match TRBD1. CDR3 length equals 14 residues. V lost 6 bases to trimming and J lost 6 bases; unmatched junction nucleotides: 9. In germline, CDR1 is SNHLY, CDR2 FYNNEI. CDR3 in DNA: TGTGCCAGCAGATCGAGACAGGGCCGGGATACGCAGTATTTT. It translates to CASRSRQGRDTQYF.

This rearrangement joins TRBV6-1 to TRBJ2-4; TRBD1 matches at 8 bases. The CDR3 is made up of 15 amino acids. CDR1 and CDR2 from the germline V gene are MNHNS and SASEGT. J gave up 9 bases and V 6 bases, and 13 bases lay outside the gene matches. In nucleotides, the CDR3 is TGTGCCAGCAGAAGCTCACAGGGGGACGGCGGCATTCAGTACTTC. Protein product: CASRSSQGDGGIQYF.

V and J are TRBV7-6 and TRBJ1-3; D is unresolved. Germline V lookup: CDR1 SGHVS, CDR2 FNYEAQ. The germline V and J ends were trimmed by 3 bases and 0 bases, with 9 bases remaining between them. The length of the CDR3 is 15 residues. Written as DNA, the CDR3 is TGTGCCAGCAGCTTCGGTGACTACTCTGGAAACACCATATATTTT. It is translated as CASSFGDYSGNTIYF.

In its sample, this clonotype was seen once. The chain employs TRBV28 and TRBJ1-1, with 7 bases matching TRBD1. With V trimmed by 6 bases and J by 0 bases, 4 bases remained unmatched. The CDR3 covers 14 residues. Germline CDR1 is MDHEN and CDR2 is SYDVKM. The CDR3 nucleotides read TGTGCCAGCAGCTCACAGGGGATGAACACTGAAGCTTTCTTT. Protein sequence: CASSSQGMNTEAFF.

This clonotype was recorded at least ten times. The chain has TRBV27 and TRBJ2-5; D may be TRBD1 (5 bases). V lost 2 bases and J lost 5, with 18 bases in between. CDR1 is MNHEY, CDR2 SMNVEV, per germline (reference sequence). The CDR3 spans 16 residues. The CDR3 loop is CASSLTRSGPVETQYF. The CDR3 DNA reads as TGTGCCAGCAGTTTAACAAGATCAGGGCCGGTTGAGACCCAGTACTTC.

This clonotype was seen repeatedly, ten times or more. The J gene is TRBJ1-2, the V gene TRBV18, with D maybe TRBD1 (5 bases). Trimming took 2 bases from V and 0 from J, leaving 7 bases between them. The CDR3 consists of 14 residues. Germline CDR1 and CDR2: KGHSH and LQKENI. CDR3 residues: CASSPATANYGYTF. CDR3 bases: TGTGCCAGCTCACCAGCGACAGCTAACTATGGCTACACCTTC.

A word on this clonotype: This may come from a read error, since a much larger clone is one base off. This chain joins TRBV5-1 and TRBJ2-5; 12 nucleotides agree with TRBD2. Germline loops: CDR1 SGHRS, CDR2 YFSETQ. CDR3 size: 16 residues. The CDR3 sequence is CSSSIGLAGTQETQYF. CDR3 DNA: TGCTCCAGCAGCATCGGACTAGCGGGGACCCAAGAGACCCAGTACTTC.

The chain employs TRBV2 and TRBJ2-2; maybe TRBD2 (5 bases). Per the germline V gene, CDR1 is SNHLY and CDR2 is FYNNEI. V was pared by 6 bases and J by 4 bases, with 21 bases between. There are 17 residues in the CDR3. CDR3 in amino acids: CASRQSMRELFTGELFF. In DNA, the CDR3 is TGTGCCAGCAGGCAAAGTATGAGGGAGCTTTTCACCGGGGAGCTGTTTTTT.

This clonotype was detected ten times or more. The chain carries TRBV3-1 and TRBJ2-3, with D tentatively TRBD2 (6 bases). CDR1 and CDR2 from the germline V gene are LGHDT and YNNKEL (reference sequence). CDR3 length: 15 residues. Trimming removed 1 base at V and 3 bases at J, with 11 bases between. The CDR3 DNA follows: TGTGCCAGCAGCCAAGGGAGACTAGTTACAGATACGCAGTATTTT. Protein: CASSQGRLVTDTQYF.

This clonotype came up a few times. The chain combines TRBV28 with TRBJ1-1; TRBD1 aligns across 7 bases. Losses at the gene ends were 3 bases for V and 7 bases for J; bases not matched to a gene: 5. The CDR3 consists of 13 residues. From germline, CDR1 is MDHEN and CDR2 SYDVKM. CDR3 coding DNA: TGTGCCAGCAGTTTGACAGGGCGGGGTGAAGCTTTCTTT. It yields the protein CASSLTGRGEAFF.

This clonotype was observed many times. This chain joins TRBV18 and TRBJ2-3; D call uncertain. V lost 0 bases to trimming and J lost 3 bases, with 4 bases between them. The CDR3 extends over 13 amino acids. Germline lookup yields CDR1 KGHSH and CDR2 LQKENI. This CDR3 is CASSPPVTDTQYF. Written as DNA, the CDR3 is TGTGCCAGCTCACCACCGGTAACAGATACGCAGTATTTT.

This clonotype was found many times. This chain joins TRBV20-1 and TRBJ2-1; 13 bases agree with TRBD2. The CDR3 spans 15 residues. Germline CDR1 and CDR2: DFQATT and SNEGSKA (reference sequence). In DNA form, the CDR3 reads TGCAGAGTACTAGCGGGGGGGAGCTCCTACAATGAGCAGTTCTTC. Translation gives CRVLAGGSSYNEQFF.

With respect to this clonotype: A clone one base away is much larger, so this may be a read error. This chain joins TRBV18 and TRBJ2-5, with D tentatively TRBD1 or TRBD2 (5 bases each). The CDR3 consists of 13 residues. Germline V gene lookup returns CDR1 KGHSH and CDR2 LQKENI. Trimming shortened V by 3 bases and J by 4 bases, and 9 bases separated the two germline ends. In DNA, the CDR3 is TGTGCCAGCTCACCGTCAGGGAGAGAGACCCAGTACTTC. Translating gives CASSPSGRETQYF. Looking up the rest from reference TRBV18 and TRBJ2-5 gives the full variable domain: NAGVMQNPRHLVRRRGQEARLRCSPMKGHSHVYWYRQLPEEGLKFMVYLQKENIIDESGMPKERFSAEFPKEGPSILRIQQVVRGDSAAYFCASSPSGRETQYFGPGTRLLVL.

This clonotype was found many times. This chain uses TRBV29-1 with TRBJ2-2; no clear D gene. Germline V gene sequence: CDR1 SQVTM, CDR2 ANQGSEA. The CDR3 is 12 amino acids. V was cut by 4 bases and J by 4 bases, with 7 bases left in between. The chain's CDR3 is CSVAGFTGELFF. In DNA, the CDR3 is TGCAGCGTTGCTGGGTTCACCGGGGAGCTGTTTTTT.

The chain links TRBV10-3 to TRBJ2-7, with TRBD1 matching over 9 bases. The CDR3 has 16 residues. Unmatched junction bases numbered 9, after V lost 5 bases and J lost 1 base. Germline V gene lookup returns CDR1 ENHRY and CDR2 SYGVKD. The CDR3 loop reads CAISRIQDRGSYEQYF. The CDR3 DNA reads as TGTGCCATCAGTCGAATTCAGGACAGGGGTTCCTACGAGCAGTACTTC.

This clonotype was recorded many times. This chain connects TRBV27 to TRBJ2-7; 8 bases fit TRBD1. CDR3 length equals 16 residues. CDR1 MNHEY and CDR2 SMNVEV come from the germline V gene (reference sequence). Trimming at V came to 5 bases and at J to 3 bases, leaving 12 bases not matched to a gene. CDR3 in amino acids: CASSPGQGQSHYEQYF. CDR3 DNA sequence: TGTGCCAGCAGTCCAGGACAGGGCCAGTCCCACTACGAGCAGTACTTC.

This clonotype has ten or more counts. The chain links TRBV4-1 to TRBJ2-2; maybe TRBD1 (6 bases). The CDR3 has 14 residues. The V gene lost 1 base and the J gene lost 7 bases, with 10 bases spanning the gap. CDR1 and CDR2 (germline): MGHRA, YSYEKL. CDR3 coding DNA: TGCGCCAGCAGCCAAGTAACAGGGTACGGGGAGCTGTTTTTT. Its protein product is CASSQVTGYGELFF.

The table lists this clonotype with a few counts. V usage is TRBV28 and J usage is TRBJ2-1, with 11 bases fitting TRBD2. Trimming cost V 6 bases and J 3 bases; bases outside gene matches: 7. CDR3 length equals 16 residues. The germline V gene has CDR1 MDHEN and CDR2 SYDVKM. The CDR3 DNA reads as TGTGCCAGCAGCTCATTTAGCGGGAGGGTCTACAATGAGCAGTTCTTC. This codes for CASSSFSGRVYNEQFF.